Below are 28 T cell receptor beta chains sequenced from a single sample in a study of technical replicates of blood from a few donors. Profiled with immunoSEQ multiplex PCR; TCRdb holds only in-frame clones, not every one. The repertoire holds tens of thousands of clones, with 85% to 95% as singletons. Sequenced sample: T cells isolated from PBMCs. These receptors were taken from a human donor in good health.

The rearrangement uses TRBV7-6 and TRBJ1-6, with TRBD1 matching 9 bases. The trim removed 5 bases at V and 10 bases at J, leaving 12 bases unmatched. Germline V gene sequence: CDR1 SGHVS, CDR2 FNYEAQ. The CDR3 consists of 16 residues. The CDR3 here is CASSLTPGQGTSPLHF. The CDR3 DNA reads TGTGCCAGCAGCCTAACGCCGGGACAGGGCACCTCACCCCTCCACTTT.

The CDR3 DNA reads as TGTGCCAGCAGCCCGGTCCTAGCGGGAGGTATCGCCGGGGAGCTGTTTTTT. It codes for CASSPVLAGGIAGELFF. The chain links TRBV5-4 to TRBJ2-2; the match to TRBD2 covers 11 bases. The CDR3 sequence is 17 residues long. J lost 6 bases, V lost 4 bases, and 11 bases had no gene match. The V gene's germline CDR1 is SGHNT and CDR2 YYREEE (reference sequence).

This chain connects TRBV7-9 to TRBJ2-1; a possible D gene is TRBD2 (5 bases). Germline assignment: CDR1 SEHNR and CDR2 FQNEAQ (reference sequence). The germline V and J ends were trimmed by 2 bases and 4 bases, with 9 bases remaining between them. The CDR3 loop spans 14 amino acids. DNA of the CDR3: TGTGCCAGCAGCTTATTGCGGGCATACAATGAGCAGTTCTTC. Its translation is CASSLLRAYNEQFF.

This sequence joins TRBV19 and TRBJ2-1; 7 bases are a match to TRBD1. V lost 7 bases and J lost 8; bases outside the gene matches: 5. Germline CDR1 and CDR2: LNHDA and SQIVND (reference sequence). CDR3 length: 12 amino acids. The CDR3 loop is CASTLGGHEQFF. CDR3 sequence (DNA): TGTGCCAGTACCCTAGGGGGCCATGAGCAGTTCTTC.

A single count supports this clone. The chain carries TRBV27 and TRBJ2-1; 8 bases are a match to TRBD2. The germline gives CDR1 MNHEY, CDR2 SMNVEV (reference sequence). The V segment lost 5 bases and the J segment 7 bases; nucleotides outside the gene matches: 10. CDR3 size: 15 residues. The CDR3 protein is CASSLAGLGTNEQFF. The CDR3 bases are TGTGCCAGCAGTCTCGCGGGACTAGGTACAAATGAGCAGTTCTTC.

The chain combines TRBV28 with TRBJ2-1; perhaps TRBD2 as D (5 bases). The CDR3 is 14 amino acids. Germline V gene lookup returns CDR1 MDHEN and CDR2 SYDVKM. V lost 7 bases to trimming and J lost 3 bases, with 13 bases between them. The CDR3 DNA sequence: TGTGCCAGCACGGCTAGCTTAGGCTACAATGAGCAGTTCTTC. Its translation: CASTASLGYNEQFF. Together with reference TRBV28 and TRBJ2-1, the CDR3 gives the full variable domain: DVKVTQSSRYLVKRTGEKVFLECVQDMDHENMFWYRQDPGLGLRLIYFSYDVKMKEKGDIPEGYSVSREKKERFSLILESASTNQTSMYLCASTASLGYNEQFFGPGTRLTVL.

The genes are TRBV28 and TRBJ2-7; TRBD1 aligns across 9 bases. The V and J ends lost 4 bases and 4 bases, in that order; junction bases with no gene match: 26. The length of the CDR3 is 21 residues. Germline-derived CDR1 and CDR2 are MDHEN and SYDVKM. CDR3 loop: CASSSIAGTGYFSATLYEQYF. The CDR3 nucleotides are TGTGCCAGCAGTTCTATTGCGGGGACAGGGTATTTCAGCGCGACCCTATACGAGCAGTACTTC.

The rearrangement links TRBV28 to TRBJ2-7; tentatively, D is TRBD2 (7 bases). The CDR3 loop spans 13 amino acids. Trimming pared 3 bases from V and 4 bases from J, leaving 10 bases between. Germline V gene data show CDR1 as MDHEN and CDR2 as SYDVKM. The CDR3 here is CASSLRGPYEQYF. CDR3 nucleotides: TGTGCCAGCAGTTTGCGGGGGCCTTACGAGCAGTACTTC.

The chain recombines TRBV5-1 with TRBJ2-7; a possible D gene is TRBD2 (6 bases). CDR1 is SGHRS, CDR2 YFSETQ, per germline. The CDR3 totals 12 residues. Trimming left V 2 bases short and J 4 bases short, with 7 bases between. For the CDR3, the DNA is TGCGCCAGCAGCTTTCGGGGGTACGAGCAGTACTTC. Encoded protein: CASSFRGYEQYF.

The chain couples TRBV11-2 to TRBJ2-1; tentative D call: TRBD2 (5 bases). V shed 1 base and J shed 7 bases, with 5 bases lying between them. Germline CDR1 is SGHAT and CDR2 is FQNNGV. This CDR3 is built from 12 residues. CDR3 protein: CASSLGENEQFF. DNA for the CDR3: TGTGCCAGCAGCTTAGGGGAGAATGAGCAGTTCTTC. Drawing the rest from reference TRBV11-2 and TRBJ2-1, the complete variable domain is EAGVAQSPRYKIIEKRQSVAFWCNPISGHATLYWYQQILGQGPKLLIQFQNNGVVDDSQLPKDRFSAERLKGVDSTLKIQPAKLEDSAVYLCASSLGENEQFFGPGTRLTVL.

This clone was observed once. The chain has TRBV11-1 and TRBJ2-7; tentative D call: TRBD1 (6 bases). The CDR3 extends over 15 amino acids. The germline gives CDR1 SGHAT, CDR2 FQDESV (reference sequence). Trimming pared 5 bases from V and 0 bases from J, leaving 14 bases between. This CDR3 reads CASSPLTDSSYEQYF. DNA of the CDR3: TGTGCCAGCAGCCCCCTGACGGACAGCTCCTACGAGCAGTACTTC. The complete variable domain, with remaining parts taken from reference TRBV11-1 and TRBJ2-7, reads EAEVAQSPRYKITEKSQAVAFWCDPISGHATLYWYRQILGQGPELLVQFQDESVVDDSQLPKDRFSAERLKGVDSTLKIQPAELGDSAMYLCASSPLTDSSYEQYFGPGTRLTVT.

V and J are TRBV18 and TRBJ1-4; TRBD1 is a possible D gene (6 bases). The V end lost 3 bases, the J end lost 0 bases, and 20 bases lay between the germline ends. The germline CDR1 and CDR2 sequences are KGHSH and LQKENI. CDR3 length equals 19 residues. The CDR3 DNA sequence: TGTGCCAGCTCACCCGGCTCTGGTAGGGACACCGCAACTAATGAAAAACTGTTTTTT. It specifies CASSPGSGRDTATNEKLFF.

V usage is TRBV4-1 and J usage is TRBJ1-3; the D is unclear. The CDR3 has 18 residues. The V and J ends lost 0 bases and 0 bases respectively, with 15 bases between them. The germline CDR1 and CDR2 sequences are MGHRA and YSYEKL. In nucleotides, the CDR3 is TGCGCCAGCAGCCAAGATCCGGTCCGTACCTTCTCTGGAAACACCATATATTTT. Protein sequence: CASSQDPVRTFSGNTIYF.

The genes are TRBV7-9 and TRBJ1-2, with no clear D. V was cut by 0 bases and J by 4 bases, with 15 bases left in between. This CDR3 has 16 residues. Germline loops: CDR1 SEHNR, CDR2 FQNEAQ (reference sequence). For the CDR3, the DNA is TGTGCCAGCAGCTTAGCGCTTAACAGCCACACCTATGGCTACACCTTC. Its translation: CASSLALNSHTYGYTF.

V is TRBV6-6 and J is TRBJ2-2; a possible D gene is TRBD1 (5 bases). Germline-derived CDR1 and CDR2 are MNHNY and SVGAGI (reference sequence). Trimming removed 6 bases from V and 4 bases from J, with 12 bases in between. The CDR3 is 14 residues long. This chain's CDR3 is CASRYQGFTGELFF. CDR3 coding DNA: TGTGCCAGCAGGTATCAGGGCTTCACCGGGGAGCTGTTTTTT.

The chain combines TRBV11-3 with TRBJ2-1; TRBD1 matches at 9 bases. J gave up 6 bases and V 4 bases, and 7 bases lay outside the gene matches. This CDR3 has 15 amino acids. Germline lookup yields CDR1 SGHNT and CDR2 YENEEA. CDR3 sequence: CASSSGQGHANEQFF. CDR3 nucleotides: TGTGCCAGCAGCTCGGGACAGGGACATGCCAATGAGCAGTTCTTC.

The chain has TRBV6-4 and TRBJ2-6; 11 bases are shared with TRBD1. The CDR3 consists of 18 residues. The V gene end was trimmed by 3 bases and the J gene end by 0 bases; junction bases not matched to a gene: 4. Germline V CDR1 and CDR2: MRHNA, SNTAGT. The CDR3 is CASSEGTGGPSGANVLTF. In nucleotides, the CDR3 is TGTGCCAGCAGTGAAGGGACAGGGGGACCCTCTGGGGCCAACGTCCTGACTTTC.

The CDR3, as DNA: TGTGCCAGCAGTTCCTACAGGGAAAGCTACGAGCAGTACTTC. It specifies CASSSYRESYEQYF. The V and J genes are TRBV27 and TRBJ2-7; tentative D call: TRBD1 (6 bases). The CDR3 sequence is 14 residues long. Trimming left V 4 bases short and J 3 bases short, with 13 bases between. CDR1 is MNHEY and CDR2 is SMNVEV in the germline V gene (reference sequence).

The chain is built from TRBV5-1 and TRBJ2-7; 14 nucleotides line up with TRBD2. With 6 bases clipped from V and 5 bases from J, the junction kept 7 bases outside the gene matches. Germline V gene data show CDR1 as SGHRS and CDR2 as YFSETQ. CDR3 size: 15 residues. The CDR3 is CASKTETSGRDEQYF. The CDR3 DNA follows: TGCGCCAGCAAGACAGAGACTAGCGGGAGGGACGAGCAGTACTTC.

This chain connects TRBV5-1 to TRBJ2-1, with 8 positions matching TRBD2. Germline V gene data show CDR1 as SGHRS and CDR2 as YFSETQ. The length of the CDR3 is 15 residues. With 2 bases clipped from V and 1 base from J, the junction kept 2 bases outside the gene matches. DNA for the CDR3: TGCGCCAGCAGCTTATTAGCGGGGTCCTACAATGAGCAGTTCTTC. Translated, it gives CASSLLAGSYNEQFF.

The chain combines TRBV10-2 with TRBJ2-7, with D possibly matching TRBD1 (5 bases). The CDR3 extends over 14 amino acids. The V gene lost 10 bases and the J gene lost 1 base, with 17 bases spanning the gap. Per the germline V gene, CDR1 is WSHSY and CDR2 is SAAADI. CDR3 residues: CAILDSNDSYEQYF. CDR3 bases: TGCGCCATTCTCGACAGCAATGATTCCTACGAGCAGTACTTC.

This clone was observed once. The chain is built from TRBV7-8 and TRBJ1-4; TRBD1 agrees at 8 bases. Germline V gives CDR1 SGHVS, CDR2 FQNEAQ. V lost 1 base and J lost 5; bases outside the gene matches: 3. There are 15 residues in the CDR3. The CDR3 protein is CASSLGGTGNEKLFF. The CDR3 bases are TGTGCCAGCAGCTTAGGAGGGACAGGAAATGAAAAACTGTTTTTT.

V gene TRBV6-1 combines with J gene TRBJ1-3; 9 bases agree with TRBD1. In germline, CDR1 is MNHNS, CDR2 SASEGT. The CDR3 is made up of 15 amino acids. With 6 bases clipped from V and 0 bases from J, the junction kept 3 bases outside the gene matches. The CDR3: CASSGTGSSGNTIYF. The CDR3 DNA is TGTGCCAGCAGCGGGACAGGGAGCTCTGGAAACACCATATATTTT.

This chain uses TRBV7-2 with TRBJ1-2; the match to TRBD1 covers 9 bases. The ends lost 3 bases at V and 7 bases at J; junction bases unmatched: 9. CDR3 length: 15 amino acids. Per germline, CDR1 SGHTA and CDR2 FQGNSA. CDR3 nucleotides: TGTGCCAGCAGCTTCCACCCGACAGGGGGTTTTGGCTACACCTTC. This sequence encodes CASSFHPTGGFGYTF.

DNA for the CDR3: TGTGCCAGCAGTTACGAGCTCACCGGGGAGCTGTTTTTT. Amino acids: CASSYELTGELFF. The rearrangement uses TRBV6-5 and TRBJ2-2; D is ambiguous. The CDR3 sequence is 13 residues long. Germline-derived CDR1 and CDR2 are MNHEY and SVGAGI. V gave up 2 bases and J gave up 4 bases, with 5 bases separating them.

The genes are TRBV9 and TRBJ2-6; 12 positions agree with TRBD1. Germline trimming cut 2 bases from V and 3 bases from J; bases unmatched to any gene: 3. Germline-derived CDR1 and CDR2 are SGDLS and YYNGEE. The CDR3 covers 17 residues. As DNA, the CDR3 is TGTGCCAGCAGCGTGGGGACAGGGGGCGTTGGGGCCAACGTCCTGACTTTC. It specifies CASSVGTGGVGANVLTF.

The chain combines TRBV15 with TRBJ2-2; 7 bases are shared with TRBD1. CDR1 is LNHNV and CDR2 is YYDKDF in the germline V gene (reference sequence). V shed 0 bases and J 0 bases; nucleotides not matched to a gene: 1. The CDR3 covers 16 residues. For the CDR3, the DNA is TGTGCCACCAGCAGAGAGGGACAGTCGAACACCGGGGAGCTGTTTTTT. Encoded protein: CATSREGQSNTGELFF.

The chain carries TRBV10-2 and TRBJ2-3, with D possibly matching TRBD1 (6 bases). Germline CDR1 reads WSHSY; CDR2 reads SAAADI. This CDR3 has 12 residues. The V and J ends lost 5 bases and 8 bases respectively, with 11 bases between them. CDR3 bases: TGCGCCAGCAGTCCAGAAGGGGGTACGCAGTATTTT. This gives the protein CASSPEGGTQYF.